Reported below is one T cell receptor beta chain. The source of the sample is a study of blood T cells in healthy people across ages. Primers used in a second PCR of about 7 to 12 cycles were a sample-barcoded 5' primer and a J-beta primer mix. TCRdb itself ran the 5' RACE reads through MiXCR, one entry per CDR3 protein. The sample holds roughly 700,000 distinct CDR3 sequences; about half are singletons and the top ten take 30% to 35%. Germline assignment: CDR1 MNHEY and CDR2 SVGEGT. V was clipped by 6 bases and J by 1 base, with 6 bases between them. CDR3 length: 12 amino acids. Samples each had at least 5 micrograms of total RNA extracted.

Sequencing input: blood. The TCR comes from a woman in her fifties or sixties in good health. The chain couples TRBV6-2 or TRBV6-3 to TRBJ1-2; D gene ambiguous. CDR3 region: CASSKSNYGYTF. The CDR3 DNA follows: TGTGCCAGCAGCAAGAGTAACTATGGCTACACCTTC.